Listed here are 8 T cell receptor beta chains from one sample, sequenced in a study of CD8 T cells in ankylosing spondylitis. Using its own MiXCR run on the 5' RACE reads, TCRdb lists one record per CDR3 protein. The sample includes roughly 180,000 distinct CDR3 sequences, 9.8% of them seen just once. The sample comprised blood, either unsorted or a sorted T cell fraction (not recorded which). Receptors were obtained from a female donor with ankylosing spondylitis or in good health (not recorded which).

This clonotype was observed a handful of times. The genes are TRBV9 and TRBJ1-1; possible D gene TRBD1, 5 bases. The V and J ends lost 1 base and 6 bases respectively, with 19 bases between them. Germline assignment: CDR1 SGDLS and CDR2 YYNGEE. The CDR3 is 16 residues long. The CDR3 region has the DNA TGTGCCAGCAGCGTATCACCGGGACTCTCCTACCCTGAAGCTTTCTTT. Translating gives CASSVSPGLSYPEAFF.

This clonotype was seen ten or more times. V and J are TRBV5-5 and TRBJ2-1, with 7 bases fitting TRBD1. Germline V lookup: CDR1 SGHKS, CDR2 YYEKEE (reference sequence). CDR3 size: 13 residues. The junction had 7 bases not matched to a gene; V was cut back by 4 bases and J by 9 bases. The CDR3 loop is CASSEYRGGEQFF. In DNA, the CDR3 is TGTGCCAGCAGCGAGTACAGGGGTGGTGAGCAGTTCTTC. Full variable domain (remainder filled in from reference TRBV5-5 and TRBJ2-1): DAGVTQSPTHLIKTRGQQVTLRCSPISGHKSVSWYQQVLGQGPQFIFQYYEKEERGRGNFPDRFSARQFPNYSSELNVNALLLGDSALYLCASSEYRGGEQFFGPGTRLTVL.

This clonotype has just a few counts. V usage is TRBV6-1 and J usage is TRBJ2-3, with TRBD2 identical over 14 bases. The length of the CDR3 is 18 residues. The J segment lost 1 base and the V segment lost 5 bases, leaving 8 bases of the junction unmatched. CDR1 MNHNS and CDR2 SASEGT come from the germline V gene. In nucleotides, the CDR3 is TGTGCCAGCAGTCCGGGACTAGCGGGAGTGGAGGGCACAGATACGCAGTATTTT. Its protein is CASSPGLAGVEGTDTQYF.

This clonotype was observed a few times. Germline and junction disagree at one end, which may indicate a read error. This chain uses TRBV6-2 or TRBV6-3 with TRBJ2-1; 9 nucleotides match TRBD2. Looked up from germline, CDR1 is MNHEY and CDR2 is SVGEGT. The CDR3 contains 15 residues. The CDR3: CASSDSSGIYNEQFF. In DNA, the CDR3 is TGTGCCAGCAGTGACTCTAGCGGGATTTACAATGAGCAGTTCTTC.

The chain uses TRBV29-1 and TRBJ2-2; a possible D gene is TRBD1 (6 bases). V was trimmed by 2 bases and J by 6 bases, leaving 16 bases between them. This CDR3 is 15 amino acids long. Germline V CDR1 and CDR2: SQVTM, ANQGSEA. As DNA, the CDR3 is TGCAGCGTTGAAAGGAGCGACAGGCGCTCCGGGGAGCTGTTTTTT. It translates to CSVERSDRRSGELFF.

This clonotype was observed a handful of times. This sequence joins TRBV20-1 and TRBJ2-1; 7 nucleotides align to TRBD1. V lost 0 bases to trimming and J lost 7 bases; unmatched junction nucleotides: 12. The CDR3 has 16 amino acids. Germline assignment: CDR1 DFQATT and CDR2 SNEGSKA (reference sequence). For the CDR3, the DNA is TGCAGTGCTAGAGAGTATCCAGGACAGGATCGGAATGAGCAGTTCTTC. Encoded protein: CSAREYPGQDRNEQFF.

This clonotype was counted only a few times. The J gene is TRBJ1-2, the V gene TRBV6-2 or TRBV6-3, with D unresolved. Germline lookup yields CDR1 MNHEY and CDR2 SVGEGT. V lost 10 bases to trimming and J lost 3 bases, with 18 bases between them. The CDR3 has 14 residues. CDR3 residues: CATADFPSHYGYTF. In nucleotides, the CDR3 is TGTGCCACCGCCGATTTTCCAAGTCACTATGGCTACACCTTC.

The chain recombines TRBV7-2 with TRBJ2-1; 10 nucleotides align to TRBD2. After removal of 0 bases from V and 10 bases from J, the junction contained 6 bases not matched to a gene. The CDR3 runs 15 residues. Germline V lookup: CDR1 SGHTA, CDR2 FQGNSA. This CDR3 reads CASSLAGTSGAEQFF. CDR3 DNA: TGTGCCAGCAGCTTAGCGGGAACTAGCGGGGCGGAGCAGTTCTTC.